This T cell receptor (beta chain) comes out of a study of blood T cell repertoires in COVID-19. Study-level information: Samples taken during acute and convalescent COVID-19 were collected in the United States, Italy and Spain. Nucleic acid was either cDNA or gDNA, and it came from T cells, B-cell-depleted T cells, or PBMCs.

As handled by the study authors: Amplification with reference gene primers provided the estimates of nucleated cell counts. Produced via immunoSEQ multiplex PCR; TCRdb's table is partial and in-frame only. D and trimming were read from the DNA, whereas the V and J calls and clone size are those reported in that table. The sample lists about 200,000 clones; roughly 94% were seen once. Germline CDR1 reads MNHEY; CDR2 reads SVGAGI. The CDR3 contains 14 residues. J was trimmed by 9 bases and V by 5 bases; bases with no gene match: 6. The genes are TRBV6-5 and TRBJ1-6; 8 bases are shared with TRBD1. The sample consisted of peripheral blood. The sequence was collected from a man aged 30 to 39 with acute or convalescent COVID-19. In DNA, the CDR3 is TGTGCCAGCAGTACCGACAGGGGTAGTTCACCCCTCCACTTT. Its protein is CASSTDRGSSPLHF.